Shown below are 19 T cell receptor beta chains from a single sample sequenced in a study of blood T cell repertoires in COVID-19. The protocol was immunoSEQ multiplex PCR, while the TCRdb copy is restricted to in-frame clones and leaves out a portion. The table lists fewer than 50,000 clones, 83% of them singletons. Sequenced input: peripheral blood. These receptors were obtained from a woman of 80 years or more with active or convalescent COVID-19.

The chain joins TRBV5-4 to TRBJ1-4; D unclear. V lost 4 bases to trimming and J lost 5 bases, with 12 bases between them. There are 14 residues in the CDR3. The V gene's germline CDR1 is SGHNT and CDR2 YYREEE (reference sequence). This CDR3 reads CASSRRAGNEKLFF. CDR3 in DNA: TGTGCCAGCAGCCGGAGGGCTGGGAATGAAAAACTGTTTTTT.

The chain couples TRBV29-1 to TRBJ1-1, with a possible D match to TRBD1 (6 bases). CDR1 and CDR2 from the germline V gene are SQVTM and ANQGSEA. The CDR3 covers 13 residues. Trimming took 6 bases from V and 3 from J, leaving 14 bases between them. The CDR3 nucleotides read TGCAGCGTGAGGACAGTCGGGGACACTGAAGCTTTCTTT. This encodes CSVRTVGDTEAFF.

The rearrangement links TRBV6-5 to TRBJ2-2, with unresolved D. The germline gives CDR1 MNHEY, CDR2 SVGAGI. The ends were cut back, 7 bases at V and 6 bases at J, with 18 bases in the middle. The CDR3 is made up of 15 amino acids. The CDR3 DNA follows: TGTGCCAGCACCCTCCTACCCTTGTACGCCGGGGAGCTGTTTTTT. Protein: CASTLLPLYAGELFF.

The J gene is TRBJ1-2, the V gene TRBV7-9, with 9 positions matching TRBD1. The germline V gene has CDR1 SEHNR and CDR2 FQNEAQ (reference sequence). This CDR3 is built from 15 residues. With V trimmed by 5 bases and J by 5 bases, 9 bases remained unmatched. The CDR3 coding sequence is TGTGCCAGCAGCCACGGGACAGGGCCGATATATGGCTACACCTTC. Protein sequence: CASSHGTGPIYGYTF.

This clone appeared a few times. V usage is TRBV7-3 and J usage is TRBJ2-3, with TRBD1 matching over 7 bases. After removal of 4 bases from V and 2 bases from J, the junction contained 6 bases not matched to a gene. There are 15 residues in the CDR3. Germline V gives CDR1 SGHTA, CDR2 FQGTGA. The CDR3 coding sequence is TGTGCCAGCAGCTCACAGGGGATGGACACAGATACGCAGTATTTT. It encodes CASSSQGMDTDTQYF.

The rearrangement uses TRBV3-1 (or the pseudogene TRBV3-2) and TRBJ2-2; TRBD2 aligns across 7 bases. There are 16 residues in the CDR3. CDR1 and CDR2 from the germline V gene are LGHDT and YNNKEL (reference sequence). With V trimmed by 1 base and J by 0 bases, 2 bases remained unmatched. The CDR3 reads CASSQGAGANTGELFF. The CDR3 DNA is TGTGCCAGCAGCCAAGGCGCGGGAGCGAACACCGGGGAGCTGTTTTTT.

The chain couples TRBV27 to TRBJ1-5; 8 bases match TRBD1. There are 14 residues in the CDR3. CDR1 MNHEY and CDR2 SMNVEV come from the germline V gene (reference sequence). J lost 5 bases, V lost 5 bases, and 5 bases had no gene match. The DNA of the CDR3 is TGTGCCAGCAGTACCGGGACAGGAGATCAGCCCCAGCATTTT. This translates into CASSTGTGDQPQHF.

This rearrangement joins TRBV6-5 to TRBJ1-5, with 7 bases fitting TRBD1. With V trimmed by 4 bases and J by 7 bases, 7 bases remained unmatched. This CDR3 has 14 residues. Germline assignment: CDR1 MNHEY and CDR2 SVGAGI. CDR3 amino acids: CASSLHRGRQPQHF. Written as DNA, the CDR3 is TGTGCCAGCAGTTTACACAGGGGCCGGCAGCCCCAGCATTTT.

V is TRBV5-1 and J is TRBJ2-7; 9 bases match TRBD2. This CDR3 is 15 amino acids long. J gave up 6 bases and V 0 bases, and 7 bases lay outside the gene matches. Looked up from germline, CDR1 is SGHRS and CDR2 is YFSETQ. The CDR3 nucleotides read TGCGCCAGCAGCTTGGGCCTAGCGGGACCGGGCGAGCAGTACTTC. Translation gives CASSLGLAGPGEQYF. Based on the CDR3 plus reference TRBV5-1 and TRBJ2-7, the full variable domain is KAGVTQTPRYLIKTRGQQVTLSCSPISGHRSVSWYQQTPGQGLQFLFEYFSETQRNKGNFPGRFSGRQFSNSRSEMNVSTLELGDSALYLCASSLGLAGPGEQYFGPGTRLTVT.

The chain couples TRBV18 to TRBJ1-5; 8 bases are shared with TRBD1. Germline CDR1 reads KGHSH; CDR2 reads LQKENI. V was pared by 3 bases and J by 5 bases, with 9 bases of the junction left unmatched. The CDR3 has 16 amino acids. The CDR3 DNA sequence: TGTGCCAGCTCACCCGGACAGGGAAATATGGATCAGCCCCAGCATTTT. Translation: CASSPGQGNMDQPQHF.

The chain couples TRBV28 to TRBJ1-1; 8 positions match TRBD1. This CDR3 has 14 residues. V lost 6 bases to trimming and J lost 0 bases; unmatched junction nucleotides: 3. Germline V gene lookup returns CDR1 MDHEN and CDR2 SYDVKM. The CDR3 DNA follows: TGTGCCAGCAGACCGACAGGGGTGAACACTGAAGCTTTCTTT. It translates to CASRPTGVNTEAFF.

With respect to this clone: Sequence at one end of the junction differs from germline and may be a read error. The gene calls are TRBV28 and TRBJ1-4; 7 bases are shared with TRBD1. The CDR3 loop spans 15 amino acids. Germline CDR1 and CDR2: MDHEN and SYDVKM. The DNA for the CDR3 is TGTGCCAGCAGTTTCGGCGACAGGGCTAATGAAAAACCGTTTTTT. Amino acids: CASSFGDRANEKPFF.

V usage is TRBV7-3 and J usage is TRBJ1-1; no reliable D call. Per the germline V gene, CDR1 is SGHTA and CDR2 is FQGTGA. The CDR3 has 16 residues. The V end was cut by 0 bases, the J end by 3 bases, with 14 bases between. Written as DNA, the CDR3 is TGTGCCAGCAGCTTAACACGGGAATCTAGGTACACTGAAGCTTTCTTT. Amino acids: CASSLTRESRYTEAFF.

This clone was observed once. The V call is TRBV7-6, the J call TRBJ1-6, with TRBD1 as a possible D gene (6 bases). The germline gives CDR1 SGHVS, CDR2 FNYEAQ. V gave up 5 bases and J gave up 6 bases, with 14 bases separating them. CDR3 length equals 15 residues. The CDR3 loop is CASSPLGGANSPLHF. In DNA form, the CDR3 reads TGTGCCAGCAGCCCCCTTGGGGGGGCTAATTCACCCCTCCACTTT.

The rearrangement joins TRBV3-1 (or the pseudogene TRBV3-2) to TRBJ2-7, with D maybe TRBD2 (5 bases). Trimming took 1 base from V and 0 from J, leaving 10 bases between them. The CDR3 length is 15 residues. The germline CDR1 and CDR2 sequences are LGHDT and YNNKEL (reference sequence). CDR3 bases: TGTGCCAGCAGCCAAGCGCCCGGGGTCTCCTACGAGCAGTACTTC. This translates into CASSQAPGVSYEQYF.

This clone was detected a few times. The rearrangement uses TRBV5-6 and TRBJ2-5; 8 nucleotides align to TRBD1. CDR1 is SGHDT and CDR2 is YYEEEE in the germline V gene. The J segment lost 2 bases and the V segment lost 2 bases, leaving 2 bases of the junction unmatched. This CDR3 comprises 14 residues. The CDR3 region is CASSFRTGQETQYF. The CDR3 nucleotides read TGTGCCAGCAGCTTCAGGACAGGGCAAGAGACCCAGTACTTC.

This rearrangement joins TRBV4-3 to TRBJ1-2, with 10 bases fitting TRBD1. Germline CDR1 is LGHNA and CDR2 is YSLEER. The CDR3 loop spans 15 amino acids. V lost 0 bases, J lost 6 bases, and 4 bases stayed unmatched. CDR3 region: CASSQESGQGDGYTF. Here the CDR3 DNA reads TGCGCCAGCAGCCAAGAATCTGGACAGGGGGATGGCTACACCTTC.

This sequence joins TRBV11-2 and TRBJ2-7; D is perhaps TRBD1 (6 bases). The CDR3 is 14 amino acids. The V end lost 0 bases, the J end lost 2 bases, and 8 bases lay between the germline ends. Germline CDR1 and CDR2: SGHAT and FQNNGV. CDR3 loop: CASSLDEGAYEQYF. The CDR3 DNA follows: TGTGCCAGCAGCTTAGATGAGGGGGCCTACGAGCAGTACTTC.

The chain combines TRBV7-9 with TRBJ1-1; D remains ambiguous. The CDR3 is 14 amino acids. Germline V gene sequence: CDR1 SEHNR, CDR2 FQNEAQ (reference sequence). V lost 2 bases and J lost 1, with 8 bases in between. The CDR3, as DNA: TGTGCCAGCAGCTTACCACACCCGAACACTGAAGCTTTCTTT. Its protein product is CASSLPHPNTEAFF.